The T cell receptor beta chain under discussion was sequenced for a study of blood T cell repertoires in COVID-19. For the study at large: Acute and convalescent COVID-19 samples came from the United States, Italy and Spain. The analysed material was cDNA or gDNA that came from T cells, B-cell-depleted T cells, or PBMCs.

Germline lookup yields CDR1 SQVTM and CDR2 ANQGSEA. This CDR3 region has 13 residues. Deletions cut 6 bases from V and 0 bases from J, with 11 bases between. Per the original data handling: Amplification of reference gene primers was used by the study to estimate nucleated cell counts. Clones were read by immunoSEQ multiplex PCR, and TCRdb kept only the in-frame ones, dropping some. V and J calls and clone size are as listed in that table; D and trimming were resolved from the DNA. Here the sample spans some 66,000 clones, over 80% being singletons. The TCR was taken from a human donor with active COVID-19. The donor label of this sample is uncertain. The sample taken for sequencing was peripheral blood. This chain joins TRBV29-1 and TRBJ1-2, with D perhaps TRBD1 (6 bases). In nucleotides, the CDR3 is TGCAGCGTGAGGGGGTCCACTAACTATGGCTACACCTTC. Protein: CSVRGSTNYGYTF.